The 23 T cell receptor beta chains presented below share a single source sample, sequenced in a study of OX40 agonist ivuxolimab in advanced cancers. The protocol was immunoSEQ multiplex PCR, while the TCRdb copy is restricted to in-frame clones and leaves out a portion. The sample carries tens of thousands of clones, around 85% recorded once. The specimen comprised CD4+ or CD8+ T cells sorted from blood, sampled in a trial of the OX40 agonist ivuxolimab. These receptor sequences come from an adult with an advanced solid tumor such as melanoma, head and neck, liver or kidney cancer.

This clone showed up just once. This sequence joins TRBV7-6 and TRBJ2-2; 11 bases are a match to TRBD2. From germline, CDR1 is SGHVS and CDR2 FNYEAQ. With 4 bases clipped from V and 5 bases from J, the junction kept 9 bases outside the gene matches. The CDR3 loop spans 17 amino acids. CDR3 sequence (DNA): TGTGCCAGCAGCTGGTTAGCGGGAGGGCCGGGTACCGGGGAGCTGTTTTTT. Its protein product is CASSWLAGGPGTGELFF.

The chain joins TRBV11-2 to TRBJ1-1; D perhaps matches TRBD1 (5 bases). Trimming took off 5 bases at V and 2 bases at J, with 21 bases between the two ends. The germline gives CDR1 SGHAT, CDR2 FQNNGV. This CDR3 is built from 17 residues. The CDR3 DNA reads as TGTGCCAGCAGCCCAGGACACCTTGGGAGCCAAAACACTGAAGCTTTCTTT. As protein: CASSPGHLGSQNTEAFF. Full variable domain (outside the CDR3, taken from reference TRBV11-2 and TRBJ1-1): EAGVAQSPRYKIIEKRQSVAFWCNPISGHATLYWYQQILGQGPKLLIQFQNNGVVDDSQLPKDRFSAERLKGVDSTLKIQPAKLEDSAVYLCASSPGHLGSQNTEAFFGQGTRLTVV.

The genes are TRBV27 and TRBJ1-1; no clear D gene. The CDR3 sequence is 14 residues long. Germline assignment: CDR1 MNHEY and CDR2 SMNVEV (reference sequence). The ends were cut back, 3 bases at V and 2 bases at J, with 10 bases in the middle. The CDR3 region has the DNA TGTGCCAGCAGTTTGGGTCAGAGTAACACTGAAGCTTTCTTT. Protein sequence: CASSLGQSNTEAFF.

The chain employs TRBV6-1 and TRBJ1-5; possibly TRBD1 for D (5 bases). The CDR3 is made up of 17 amino acids. Per the germline V gene, CDR1 is MNHNS and CDR2 is SASEGT. V was shortened by 3 bases and J by 1 base, with 16 bases between the two germline ends. The CDR3, as DNA: TGTGCCAGCAGTGAGGCTCAGGGTAGCATAAGCAATCAGCCCCAGCATTTT. Residues: CASSEAQGSISNQPQHF.

Comments on this clone: The junction departs from germline at one end; a sequencing error may be responsible. The chain joins TRBV11-2 to TRBJ2-3, with D tentatively TRBD1 or TRBD2 (5 bases each). CDR1 SGHAT and CDR2 FQNNGV come from the germline V gene. CDR3 length: 14 amino acids. CDR3 loop: CASSLGPTTGTSVF. DNA of the CDR3: TGTGCCAGCAGCCTGGGACCGACTACCGGGACCTCTGTATTT.

The sample holds one count of this clone. The chain links TRBV5-6 to TRBJ1-5; D is uncertain. This CDR3 has 16 residues. With 0 bases removed from V and 2 bases from J, the gap between germline ends came to 12 bases. Germline CDR1 SGHDT, CDR2 YYEEEE. DNA of the CDR3: TGTGCCAGCAGCTTGGGGGGAGTATTGGGCAATCAGCCCCAGCATTTT. Translation: CASSLGGVLGNQPQHF.

Only a few counts were recorded for this clone. The chain combines TRBV4-3 with TRBJ2-2; D remains ambiguous. CDR3 length: 15 residues. Germline CDR1 and CDR2: LGHNA and YSLEER. V shed 1 base and J shed 5 bases, with 11 bases lying between them. CDR3 bases: TGCGCCAGCAGCCAAGCTCAGCGAGGAACCGGGGAGCTGTTTTTT. Amino acid sequence: CASSQAQRGTGELFF.

V is TRBV9 and J is TRBJ2-5; 13 bases fit TRBD2. CDR3 length: 17 residues. After removal of 4 bases from V and 1 base from J, the junction contained 7 bases not matched to a gene. Germline V gene sequence: CDR1 SGDLS, CDR2 YYNGEE. CDR3: CASSSAGTSGVQETQYF. The CDR3 coding sequence is TGTGCCAGCAGCTCCGCCGGGACTAGCGGGGTCCAAGAGACCCAGTACTTC.

The rearrangement joins TRBV19 to TRBJ2-3, with D perhaps TRBD1 or TRBD2 (6 bases each). Germline CDR1 is LNHDA and CDR2 is SQIVND (reference sequence). This CDR3 region has 16 residues. V was cut by 0 bases and J by 1 base, with 11 bases left in between. CDR3 in DNA: TGTGCCAGTAGTATAGATCCGGGGGCGGGCACAGATACGCAGTATTTT. Translated, it gives CASSIDPGAGTDTQYF.

The V gene is TRBV6-6, the J gene TRBJ1-1; D is unclear. Germline CDR1 MNHNY, CDR2 SVGAGI (reference sequence). The V end lost 6 bases, the J end lost 8 bases, and 10 bases lay between the germline ends. CDR3 length equals 11 residues. The CDR3 nucleotides are TGTGCCAGCAGACCGGACGGAGAAGCTTTCTTT. It codes for CASRPDGEAFF.

The chain uses TRBV7-9 and TRBJ1-2; no clear D gene. Trimming left V 4 bases short and J 3 bases short, with 15 bases between. CDR1 is SEHNR, CDR2 FQNEAQ, per germline (reference sequence). This CDR3 is 15 amino acids long. The CDR3 here is CASSSSGFGDYGYTF. CDR3 DNA sequence: TGTGCCAGCAGCTCCTCGGGCTTTGGGGACTATGGCTACACCTTC.

This chain connects TRBV7-2 to TRBJ2-1, with 7 bases identical to TRBD1. Germline CDR1 reads SGHTA; CDR2 reads FQGNSA. The CDR3 contains 11 residues. The trim removed 5 bases at V and 9 bases at J, leaving 1 base unmatched. The CDR3 DNA reads as TGTGCCAGCAGCCCAGGGGGTGAGCAGTTCTTC. Translating it yields CASSPGGEQFF. The whole variable domain, filled in from reference TRBV7-2 and TRBJ2-1, reads GAGVSQSPSNKVTEKGKDVELRCDPISGHTALYWYRQSLGQGLEFLIYFQGNSAPDKSGLPSDRFSAERTGGSVSTLTIQRTQQEDSAVYLCASSPGGEQFFGPGTRLTVL.

This chain connects TRBV7-2 to TRBJ2-5; D possibly corresponds to TRBD2 (7 bases). Near its end, the DNA agrees better with TRBJ2-7, so the J call may be wrong. There are 13 residues in the CDR3. In germline, CDR1 is SGHTA, CDR2 FQGNSA. CDR3 DNA sequence: TGTGCCAGCAGCCCAAAGGGGGGGTACGAGCAGTACTTC. Its translation: CASSPKGGYEQYF.

The CDR3 DNA is TGTGCCAGCAGCGGTATCGGGAGGGGGGAGCAGTACTTC. Translated, it gives CASSGIGRGEQYF. V usage is TRBV6-5 and J usage is TRBJ2-7, with 8 bases that match TRBD2. V lost 6 bases to trimming and J lost 7 bases; unmatched junction nucleotides: 8. CDR1 and CDR2 from the germline V gene are MNHEY and SVGAGI. The CDR3 is 13 residues long.

This sequence joins TRBV27 and TRBJ2-3; D perhaps matches TRBD2 (7 bases). The CDR3 loop spans 16 amino acids. Germline CDR1 and CDR2: MNHEY and SMNVEV (reference sequence). Trimming left V 3 bases short and J 2 bases short, with 15 bases between. CDR3 DNA: TGTGCCAGCAGTTTGGGGGGGGCTCCAAACACAGATACGCAGTATTTT. It specifies CASSLGGAPNTDTQYF.

The rearrangement links TRBV10-3 to TRBJ2-7, with 7 positions matching TRBD2. This CDR3 has 11 residues. The germline CDR1 and CDR2 sequences are ENHRY and SYGVKD. Germline trimming cut 6 bases from V and 5 bases from J; bases unmatched to any gene: 1. Here the CDR3 DNA reads TGTGCCATCAGGGGAGGGGACGAGCAGTACTTC. It codes for CAIRGGDEQYF.

This sequence joins TRBV28 and TRBJ2-5, with D uncertain. Germline-derived CDR1 and CDR2 are MDHEN and SYDVKM. This CDR3 has 13 amino acids. Trimming shortened V by 6 bases and J by 1 base, and 9 bases separated the two germline ends. The CDR3 nucleotides are TGTGCCAGCAGACAACCCTCCCAAGAGACCCAGTACTTC. Protein sequence: CASRQPSQETQYF.

This clone came up once. The V and J genes are TRBV18 and TRBJ1-1, with TRBD1 identical over 10 bases. The CDR3 loop spans 14 amino acids. Germline CDR1 KGHSH, CDR2 LQKENI. Trimming removed 3 bases from V and 6 bases from J; junction bases left unmatched: 4. CDR3 DNA sequence: TGTGCCAGCTCACCGGACAGGGGGAGTGCTGAAGCTTTCTTT. It yields the protein CASSPDRGSAEAFF.

This sequence joins TRBV5-1 and TRBJ2-6, with 9 bases fitting TRBD2. V lost 4 bases and J lost 2; bases outside the gene matches: 4. The CDR3 has 16 amino acids. Looked up from germline, CDR1 is SGHRS and CDR2 is YFSETQ. The CDR3 loop reads CASSPAGGTGANVLTF. CDR3 DNA sequence: TGCGCCAGCAGCCCGGCGGGGGGGACTGGGGCCAACGTCCTGACTTTC. Complete variable domain (other parts from reference TRBV5-1 and TRBJ2-6): KAGVTQTPRYLIKTRGQQVTLSCSPISGHRSVSWYQQTPGQGLQFLFEYFSETQRNKGNFPGRFSGRQFSNSRSEMNVSTLELGDSALYLCASSPAGGTGANVLTFGAGSRLTVL.

J is TRBJ2-6 and V is TRBV5-6; D is unresolved. V was shortened by 1 base and J by 0 bases, with 2 bases between the two germline ends. Germline CDR1 reads SGHDT; CDR2 reads YYEEEE. CDR3 length: 14 amino acids. The CDR3 sequence is CASSLSSGANVLTF. The CDR3 DNA follows: TGTGCCAGCAGCTTGTCCTCTGGGGCCAACGTCCTGACTTTC.

Only one count was recorded for this clone. This rearrangement joins TRBV18 to TRBJ2-7; D might be TRBD2 (5 bases). Trimming took off 3 bases at V and 4 bases at J, with 16 bases between the two ends. The CDR3 extends over 15 amino acids. Germline CDR1 is KGHSH and CDR2 is LQKENI. The CDR3 region has the DNA TGTGCCAGCTCACCCCTGTCCGGGGAAGGGTACGAGCAGTACTTC. It yields the protein CASSPLSGEGYEQYF.

The gene calls are TRBV6-5 and TRBJ2-7; TRBD2 aligns across 11 bases. This CDR3 is built from 14 residues. Germline V gene lookup returns CDR1 MNHEY and CDR2 SVGAGI. J gave up 3 bases and V 6 bases, and 4 bases lay outside the gene matches. DNA for the CDR3: TGTGCCAGCAGGACGACTAGCGGGGACTACGAGCAGTACTTC. Amino acids: CASRTTSGDYEQYF.

The sample holds a few counts of this clone. This rearrangement joins TRBV2 to TRBJ1-5; D gene unclear. Between the trimmed V and J ends, which lost 7 bases and 2 bases, there was a span of 15 bases. Looked up from germline, CDR1 is SNHLY and CDR2 is FYNNEI. CDR3 length: 15 residues. CDR3 loop: CASTPGTLGNQPQHF. The CDR3 DNA reads as TGTGCCAGCACCCCGGGAACCCTGGGCAATCAGCCCCAGCATTTT.